Sequencing of this T cell receptor (beta chain) was carried out in a study of blood T cell repertoires in COVID-19 (dated by TCRdb to 2019 to 2021). The study in broad terms: Samples from collaborators originated in the United States, Italy and Spain and spanned both the acute and convalescent phases of COVID-19. The material from the prospective study consisted of cDNA or gDNA derived from T cells, B-cell-depleted T cells, or PBMCs. Subjects who had been exposed to COVID-19, were actively infected with it, or had recovered from it provided the deeply sampled blood TCRbeta repertoires that made up the dataset. A freely available public database, intended as a resource for researchers studying the immune response to SARS-CoV-2, is where the repertoires were released. Samples came from the ongoing ImmuneRACE study (first 160 participants) plus 1,254 subjects from 6 global collaborators. Nearly every sample came with metadata listing a de-identified subject ID, COVID-19 status, age in years and sex. Where HLA class I and class II types were available, the types were taken from metadata supplied by the sample provider, not from assay-based typing.

What the research found in general, with its limitations: How much clinical and demographic metadata was included differed by source and by participant, and the metadata was provided uncurated.

The immunoSEQ Assay, a bias-controlled multiplex PCR, was used to amplify TCRbeta CDR3 regions from genomic DNA. The authors' analysis ran thus. Within the assay, amplification of reference gene primers was used to estimate how many nucleated cells each sample contained. To quantify the absolute abundance of each unique TCRbeta CDR3 rearrangement, sequence reads were collapsed and filtered. For each sample, productive Simpson clonality was calculated by taking the square root of Simpson's diversity index across productive rearrangements. TCRdb mirrors the immuneACCESS table, restricted to in-frame sequences. Some clones are absent from its copies; in checked studies, under half trace to an unresolved V gene, and the reason for the others is unknown. The V and J calls and clone size come from that table; D and trimming were worked out from the DNA. This sample gives about 400,000 clones in total; around 90% of them show up just once. The ten top clones hold over 2% of the sample.

Participants in the prospective study were enrolled through a virtual design, were aged roughly 18 to 100 years, and lived in 20 to 30 United States geographic areas. To assign participants to cohorts, the prospective study relied on clinical history that participants themselves reported in a screening survey and a study questionnaire. Mobile phlebotomists in the prospective study collected whole blood, serum and a nasopharyngeal or oropharyngeal swab from every participant. Participants in the prospective study had the option to provide additional blood draws and questionnaires over a 2-month period. Before DNA extraction, blood samples from the prospective study were shipped at room temperature or frozen. CDR1 is given as MNHEY and CDR2 as SVGAGI, both from the germline V gene. Trimming removed 6 bases from V and 1 base from J, leaving 9 bases between the germline ends. The CDR3, from cysteine to phenylalanine, totals 13 residues. Left in the record is the CDR3 DNA by itself, 39 bases read in frame from the first base.

Concerning this clone itself: Its binding antigen is unknown. Base qualities are not recorded, but no much larger clone differs from it by a single base.

Sequences were obtained from PBMCs or T cells enriched from blood (not recorded which). The chain is made from TRBV6-5 and TRBJ1-1; the D gene cannot be named for sure. The TCR was taken from a woman between 35 and 50 years old with acute COVID-19. For the CDR3, the sequence is CASSIQPNTEAFF. The DNA sequence follows: TGTGCCAGCAGCATACAGCCGAACACTGAAGCTTTCTTT.